This TCR beta chain was sequenced during a study of technical replicates of blood from a handful of donors. Clones were sequenced by immunoSEQ multiplex PCR, and TCRdb holds only the in-frame ones, with some missing. The table records some 80,000 clones, about 91% of them present only once. V lost 0 bases to trimming and J lost 0 bases, with 15 bases between them. The CDR3 extends over 17 amino acids. The V gene's germline CDR1 is GTSNPN and CDR2 SVGIG (reference sequence). Sequencing was performed on T cells isolated from PBMCs. The TCR comes from a human donor in good health. This sequence joins TRBV30 and TRBJ1-5; D is unclear. The CDR3 here is CAWSVRNSAASNQPQHF. The DNA of the CDR3 is TGTGCCTGGAGTGTACGGAATAGCGCGGCTAGCAATCAGCCCCAGCATTTT.